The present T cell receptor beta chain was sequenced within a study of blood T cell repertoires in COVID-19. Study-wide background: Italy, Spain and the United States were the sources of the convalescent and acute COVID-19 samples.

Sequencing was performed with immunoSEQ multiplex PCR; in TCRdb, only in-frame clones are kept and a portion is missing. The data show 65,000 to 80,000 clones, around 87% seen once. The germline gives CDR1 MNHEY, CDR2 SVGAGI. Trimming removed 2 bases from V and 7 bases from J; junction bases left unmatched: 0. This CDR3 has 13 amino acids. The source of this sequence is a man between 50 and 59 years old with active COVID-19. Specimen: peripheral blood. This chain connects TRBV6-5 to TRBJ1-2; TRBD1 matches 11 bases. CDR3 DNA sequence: TGTGCCAGCAGTTACGGACAGGGGGCTGGCTACACCTTC. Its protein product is CASSYGQGAGYTF.